This T cell receptor (beta chain) was sequenced for a study of spatial heterogeneity in lung cancer. Time point reported: sample taken at primary tumor resection. The germline V gene has CDR1 DFQATT and CDR2 SNEGSKA (reference sequence). The CDR3 runs to 14 residues. Trimming removed 5 bases from V and 6 bases from J; junction bases left unmatched: 7. TCRdb independently ran MiXCR on the 5' RACE reads; one entry per CDR3 protein. The table includes fewer than 30,000 distinct CDR3 sequences, about 7.1% detected once. Findings and caveats of the study: Tumors with more nonsynonymous mutations had more expanded intratumoral alpha and beta TCRs.

This clonotype has at least ten counts. Its antigen is undetermined. The material sequenced was lung tumor tissue, taken at surgery. The receptor's source is a male donor with early-stage non-small cell lung cancer. The chain carries TRBV20-1 and TRBJ2-3, with 11 bases matching TRBD1. CDR3 DNA: TGCAGTGCTGCCGGACAGGGGGCTTCGGATACGCAGTATTTT. It codes for CSAAGQGASDTQYF.